Listed below are T cell receptor beta chains from one sample, sequenced in a study of metastatic and nonmetastatic thyroid tumors. TCRdb re-processed the PCR reads through MiXCR. Of about 24,000 clones listed, around an eighth are singletons. The sequenced sample was blood. These receptors all stem from a female donor with papillary thyroid cancer or a benign thyroid nodule (not recorded which). Some clones in this sample may be carry-over from other donors' samples. CDR3s include the opening cysteine and the closing phenylalanine or tryptophan. Each record gives: V gene, D gene, J gene, clone size, CDR3 protein, CDR3 DNA. The D gene is left open where the match is weak. Size is omitted from some rows. Given values are once, few, many or a class for expanded clones.

TRBV27	TRBD2	TRBJ2-1	many	CASSSPPGLAGGRQFF	TGTGCCAGCAGTTCACCTCCGGGGCTAGCGGGAGGGCGGCAGTTCTTC
TRBV12-3/TRBV12-4	NA	TRBJ1-2	few	CASSFGNYGYTF	TGTGCCAGCAGTTTTGGTAACTATGGCTACACCTTC
TRBV3-1	NA	TRBJ1-6	many	CASSQGGNSPLHF	TGTGCCAGCAGCCAAGGAGGGAATTCACCCCTCCACTTT
TRBV5-6	TRBD2	TRBJ2-3	many	CASSPNSGSADTQYF	TGTGCCAGCAGCCCTAATAGCGGGAGCGCAGATACGCAGTATTTT
TRBV20-1	NA	TRBJ2-3	many	CSARRFRSSSSTDTQYF	TGCAGTGCTAGAAGGTTCAGGTCTTCCTCTAGCACAGATACGCAGTATTTT
TRBV7-3	TRBD2	TRBJ2-6	many	CASSPGGSGANVLTF	TGTGCCAGCAGCCCGGGAGGATCCGGGGCCAACGTCCTGACTTTC
TRBV28	NA	TRBJ2-7	NA	CASSLIRQAPEQYF	TGTGCCAGCAGTCTAATAAGACAGGCACCCGAGCAGTACTTC
TRBV3-1	NA	TRBJ1-6	medium-sized	CASSTPRDNSPLHF	TGTGCCAGCAGCACCCCGAGAGATAATTCACCCCTCCACTTT
TRBV6-1	NA	TRBJ2-1	many	CASRDESSYNEQFF	TGTGCCAGCAGGGACGAGAGCTCCTACAATGAGCAGTTCTTC
TRBV29-1	NA	TRBJ2-1	many	CSGKPSGNEQFF	TGCAGCGGAAAACCTTCCGGGAATGAGCAGTTCTTC
TRBV28	TRBD1	TRBJ2-2	many	CASAGTGVTGELFF	TGTGCCAGCGCAGGGACAGGGGTCACCGGGGAGCTGTTTTTT
TRBV28	NA	TRBJ2-7	medium-sized	CASRDHRVPYEQYF	TGTGCCAGCAGGGACCACAGGGTGCCCTACGAGCAGTACTTC
TRBV12-3/TRBV12-4	TRBD1	TRBJ1-6	medium-sized	CASSPQDRGGNSPLHF	TGTGCCAGCAGTCCCCAAGACAGGGGAGGAAATTCACCCCTCCACTTT
TRBV4-2	NA	TRBJ2-1	many	CASSHSKTFVGVKYNEQFF	TGTGCCAGCAGCCACTCTAAAACCTTTGTGGGCGTGAAATACAATGAGCAGTTCTTC
TRBV28	NA	TRBJ2-5	few	CASSFRTSGETQYF	TGTGCCAGCAGTTTCCGTACTAGTGGGGAGACCCAGTACTTC
TRBV28	NA	TRBJ1-1	medium-sized	CASIEGAGLNTEAFF	TGTGCCAGCATCGAAGGAGCAGGTCTGAACACTGAAGCTTTCTTT
TRBV20-1	TRBD2	TRBJ2-7	many	CSASRTSGMRNEQYF	TGCAGTGCAAGCCGGACTAGCGGGATGAGAAACGAGCAGTACTTC
TRBV19	NA	TRBJ2-7	medium-sized	CATADGIYEQYF	TGTGCCACTGCGGACGGGATCTACGAGCAGTACTTC
TRBV7-3	NA	TRBJ2-1	many	CASSPRLRRDFYNEQFF	TGTGCCAGCAGCCCCAGATTGAGGCGCGATTTTTACAATGAGCAGTTCTTC
TRBV4-1	TRBD1	TRBJ1-2	NA	CASSQMDRAGGGYTF	TGCGCCAGCAGCCAAATGGACAGGGCGGGGGGTGGCTACACCTTC